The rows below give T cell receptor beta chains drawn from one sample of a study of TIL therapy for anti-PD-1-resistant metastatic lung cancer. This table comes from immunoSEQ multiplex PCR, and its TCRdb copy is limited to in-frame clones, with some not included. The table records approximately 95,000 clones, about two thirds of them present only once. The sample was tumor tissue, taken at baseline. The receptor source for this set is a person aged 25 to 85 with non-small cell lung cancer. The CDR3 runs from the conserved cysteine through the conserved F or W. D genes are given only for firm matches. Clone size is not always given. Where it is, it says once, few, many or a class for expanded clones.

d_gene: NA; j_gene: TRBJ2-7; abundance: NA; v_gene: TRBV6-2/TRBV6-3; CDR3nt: TGTGCCAGCAGTTACTCTAGAGTATCGCCCTACGAGCAGTACTTC; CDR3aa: CASSYSRVSPYEQYF
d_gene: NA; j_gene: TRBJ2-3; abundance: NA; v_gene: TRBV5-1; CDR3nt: TGCGCCAGCAGCCCCCGGGACTTTGACACAGATACGCAGTATTTT; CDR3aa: CASSPRDFDTDTQYF
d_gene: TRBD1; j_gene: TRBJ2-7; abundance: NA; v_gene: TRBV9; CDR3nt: TGTGCCAGCAGCGTAGGGACAGGGTTCAGCGAGCAGTACTTC; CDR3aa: CASSVGTGFSEQYF
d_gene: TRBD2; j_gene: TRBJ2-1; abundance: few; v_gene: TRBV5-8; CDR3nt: TGTGCCAGCATCCCGGGACTAGCGACCAATGAGCAGTTCTTC; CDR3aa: CASIPGLATNEQFF
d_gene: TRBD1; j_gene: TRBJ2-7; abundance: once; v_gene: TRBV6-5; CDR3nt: TGTGCCAGCAGTACAGGGGGCCGCTCCTACGAGCAGTACTTC; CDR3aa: CASSTGGRSYEQYF
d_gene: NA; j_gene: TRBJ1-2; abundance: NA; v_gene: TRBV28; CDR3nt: TGTGCCAGCACCTTGGGGGGAGCGGGCTATGGCTACACCTTC; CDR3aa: CASTLGGAGYGYTF
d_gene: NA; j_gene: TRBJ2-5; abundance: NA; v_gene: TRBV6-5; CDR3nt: TGTGCCAGCAAATCGACAACAGGGCCCCAAGAGACCCAGTACTTC; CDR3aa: CASKSTTGPQETQYF
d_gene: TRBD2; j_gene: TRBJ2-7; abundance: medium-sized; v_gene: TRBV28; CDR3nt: TGTGCCAGCAGCGCCCTAGCGGGAGCTGGGAACGAGCAGTACTTC; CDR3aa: CASSALAGAGNEQYF
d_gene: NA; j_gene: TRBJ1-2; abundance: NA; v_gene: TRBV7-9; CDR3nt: TGTGCCAGCAGCTTAGGGGTCAGGGACTCAGGTGATGGCTACACCTTC; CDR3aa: CASSLGVRDSGDGYTF
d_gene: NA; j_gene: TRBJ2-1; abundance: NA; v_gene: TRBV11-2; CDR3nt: TGTGCCAGCAGCCTAGTCGGGAATGAGCAGTTCTTC; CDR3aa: CASSLVGNEQFF
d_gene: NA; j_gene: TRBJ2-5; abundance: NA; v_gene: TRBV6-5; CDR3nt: TGTGCCAGCAGTTATATGGGGGAAGAGACCCAGTACTTC; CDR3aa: CASSYMGEETQYF
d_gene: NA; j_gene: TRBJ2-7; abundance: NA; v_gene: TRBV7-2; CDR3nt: TGTGCCAGCAGCTTAGTGGGCAGTACCTACGAGCAGTACTTC; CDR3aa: CASSLVGSTYEQYF
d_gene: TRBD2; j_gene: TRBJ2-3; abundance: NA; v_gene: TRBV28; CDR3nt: TGTGCCACCCAGCTAGCGGGGGGGCCTCATACGCAGTATTTT; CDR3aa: CATQLAGGPHTQYF
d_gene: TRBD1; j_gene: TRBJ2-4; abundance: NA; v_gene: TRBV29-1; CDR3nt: TGCAGCGTTCGGACAGGGTACAACATTCAGTACTTC; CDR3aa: CSVRTGYNIQYF
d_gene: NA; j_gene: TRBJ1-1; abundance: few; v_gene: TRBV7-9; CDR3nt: TGTGCCAGCAGCCCCGCCTGGACAGCTGAAGCTTTCTTT; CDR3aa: CASSPAWTAEAFF
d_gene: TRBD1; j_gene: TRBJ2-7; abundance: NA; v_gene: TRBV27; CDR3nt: TGTGCCAGCAAGGTGAGGACAGGGGGATACGAGCAGTACTTC; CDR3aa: CASKVRTGGYEQYF
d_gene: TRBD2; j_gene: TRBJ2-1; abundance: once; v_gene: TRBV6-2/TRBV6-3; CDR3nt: TGTGCCAGCAGTTACGATAGCGGGGGGACGTCCTACAATGAGCAGTTCTTC; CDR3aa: CASSYDSGGTSYNEQFF
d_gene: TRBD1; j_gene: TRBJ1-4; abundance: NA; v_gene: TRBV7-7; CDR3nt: TGTGCTAGCAGCGCCACGACAGGGGGAAATGAAAAACTGTTTTTT; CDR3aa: CASSATTGGNEKLFF
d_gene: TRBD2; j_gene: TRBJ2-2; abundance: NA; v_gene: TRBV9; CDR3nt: TGTGCCTCTACTGGGACTAGCGGCGCGAACACCGGGGAGCTGTTTTTT; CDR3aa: CASTGTSGANTGELFF
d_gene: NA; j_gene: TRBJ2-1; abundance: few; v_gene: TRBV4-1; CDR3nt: TGCGCCAGCAGGTCGGGAGCGGGTTTTATATATGAGCAGTTCTTC; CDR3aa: CASRSGAGFIYEQFF
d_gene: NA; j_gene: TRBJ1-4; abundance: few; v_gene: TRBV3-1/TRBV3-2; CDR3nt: TGTGCCAGCCGGGGACTAAGTGAAAAACTGTTTTTT; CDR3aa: CASRGLSEKLFF
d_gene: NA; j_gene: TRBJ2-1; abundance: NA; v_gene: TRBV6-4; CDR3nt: TGTGCCACCAAACGGGGGCCAGGGTACAATGAGCAGTTCTTC; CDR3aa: CATKRGPGYNEQFF
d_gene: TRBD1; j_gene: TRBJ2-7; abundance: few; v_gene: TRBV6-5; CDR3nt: TGTGCCAGCAGTTTCACCGGGACAGGTCGATCCTACGAGCAGTACTTC; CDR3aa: CASSFTGTGRSYEQYF
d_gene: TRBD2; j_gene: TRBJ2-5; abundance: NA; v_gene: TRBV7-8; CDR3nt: TGTGCCAGCAAGTATAGCGGGGGGGCCCTGGAGACCCAGTACTTC; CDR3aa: CASKYSGGALETQYF
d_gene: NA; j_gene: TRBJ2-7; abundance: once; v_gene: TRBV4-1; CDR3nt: TGCGCCAGCAGCCTAGCTACTGGGCTAGGGGAGCAGTACTTC; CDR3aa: CASSLATGLGEQYF
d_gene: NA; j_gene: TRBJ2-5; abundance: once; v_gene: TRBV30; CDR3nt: TGTGCCTGGAACCGGGTCGGCGGGGAGACCCAGTACTTC; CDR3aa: CAWNRVGGETQYF
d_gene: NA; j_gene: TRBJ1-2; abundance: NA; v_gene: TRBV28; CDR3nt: TGTGCCAGCTCACTTAACCCCCGAGCCGGTGGCTACACCTTC; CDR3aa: CASSLNPRAGGYTF
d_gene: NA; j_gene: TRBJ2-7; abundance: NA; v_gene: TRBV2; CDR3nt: TGTGCCAGCAGTGAACTGTCGGTCGAGCAGTACTTC; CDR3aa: CASSELSVEQYF
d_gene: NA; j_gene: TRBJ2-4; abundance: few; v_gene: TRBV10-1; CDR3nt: TGCGCCACCCCCGGTTCGGTGATAGGATGCCTTCAGTACTTC; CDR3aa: CATPGSVIGCLQYF
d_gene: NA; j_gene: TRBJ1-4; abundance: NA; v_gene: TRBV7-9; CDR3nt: TGTGCCAGCAGCTTTGGGCGAGGCGTAACTAATGAAAAACTGTTTTTT; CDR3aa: CASSFGRGVTNEKLFF
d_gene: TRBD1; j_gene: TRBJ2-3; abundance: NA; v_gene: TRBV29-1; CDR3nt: TGCAGCTCGGATGAGGGGGCCACAGATACGCAGTATTTT; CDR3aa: CSSDEGATDTQYF
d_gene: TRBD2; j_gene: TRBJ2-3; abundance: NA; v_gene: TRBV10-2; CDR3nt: TGCGCCAGCAGTGATGGGACTAGCGGGTCCCGGGATACGCAGTATTTT; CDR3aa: CASSDGTSGSRDTQYF
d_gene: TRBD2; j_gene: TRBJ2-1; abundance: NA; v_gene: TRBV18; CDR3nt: TGTGCCAGCTCACCTACCGAGACTAGCCGAAATGGTGAGCAGTTCTTC; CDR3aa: CASSPTETSRNGEQFF
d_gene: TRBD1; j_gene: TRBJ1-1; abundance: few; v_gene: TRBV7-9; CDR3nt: TGTGCCAGCAGTCTGACAGGGCTCACTGAAGCTTTCTTT; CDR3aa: CASSLTGLTEAFF
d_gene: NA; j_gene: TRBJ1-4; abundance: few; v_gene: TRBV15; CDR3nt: TGTGCCACCAGCAGAGTGGGGGGGCTTTATGAAAAACTGTTTTTT; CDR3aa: CATSRVGGLYEKLFF
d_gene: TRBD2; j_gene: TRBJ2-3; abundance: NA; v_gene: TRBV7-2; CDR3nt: TGTGCCAGCAGCGACCGGGACTACCTAACAGATACGCAGTATTTT; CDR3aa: CASSDRDYLTDTQYF
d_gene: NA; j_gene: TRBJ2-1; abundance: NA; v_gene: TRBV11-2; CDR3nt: TGTGCCAGCAGCTTAGGCCGAGGGAAGAACGGTGAGCAGTTCTTC; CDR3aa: CASSLGRGKNGEQFF
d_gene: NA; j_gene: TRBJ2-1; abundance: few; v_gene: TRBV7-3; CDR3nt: TGTGCCAGCAGCTTAGGTGTTCTAAACAATGAGCAGTTCTTC; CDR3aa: CASSLGVLNNEQFF
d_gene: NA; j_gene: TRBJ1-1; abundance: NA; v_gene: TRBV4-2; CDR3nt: TGTGCCAGCAGCCAACCACAGGGTGGGGACACTAAAGCTTTCTTT; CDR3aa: CASSQPQGGDTKAFF
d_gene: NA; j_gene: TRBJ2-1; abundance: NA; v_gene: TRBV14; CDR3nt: TGTGCCAGCAGCCAAGTACAGGGTAAATCCTACAATGAGCAGTTCTTC; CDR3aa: CASSQVQGKSYNEQFF
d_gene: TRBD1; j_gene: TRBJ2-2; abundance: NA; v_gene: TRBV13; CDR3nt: TGTGCCAGCAGCTTATTGGGACAGGGGACTAACACCGGGGAGCTGTTTTTT; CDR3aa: CASSLLGQGTNTGELFF
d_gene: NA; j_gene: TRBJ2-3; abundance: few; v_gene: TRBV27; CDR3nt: TGTGCCAGCAGTCCGGGGGGCACAGATACGCAGTATTTT; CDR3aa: CASSPGGTDTQYF
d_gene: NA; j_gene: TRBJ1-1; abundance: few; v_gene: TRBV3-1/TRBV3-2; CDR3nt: TGTGCCAGCAGCCCCCCCTTATTCAGAGCTTCGAACACTGAAGCTTTCTTT; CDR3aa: CASSPPLFRASNTEAFF
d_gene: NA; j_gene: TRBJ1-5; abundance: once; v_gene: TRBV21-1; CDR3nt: TGTGCCAGCAGCAATCCTGGGACATATAGCAATCAGCCCCAGCATTTT; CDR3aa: CASSNPGTYSNQPQHF
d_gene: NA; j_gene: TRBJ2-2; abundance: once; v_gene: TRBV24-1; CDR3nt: TGTGCCACCAGTCAGGGCCCGAACACCGGGGAGCTGTTTTTT; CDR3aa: CATSQGPNTGELFF
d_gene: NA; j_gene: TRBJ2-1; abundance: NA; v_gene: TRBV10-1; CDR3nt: TGCGCCAGCAGCCAGACAAGTTCCTACAATGAGCAGTTCTTC; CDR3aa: CASSQTSSYNEQFF
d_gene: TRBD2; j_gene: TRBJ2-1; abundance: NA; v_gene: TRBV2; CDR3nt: TGTGCCAGCGGGACTAGCGGCTACAATGAGCAGTTCTTC; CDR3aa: CASGTSGYNEQFF
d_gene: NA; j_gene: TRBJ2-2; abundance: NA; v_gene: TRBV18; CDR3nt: TGTGCCAGCTCACCCTTGACAACCACCGGGGAGCTGTTTTTT; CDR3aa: CASSPLTTTGELFF
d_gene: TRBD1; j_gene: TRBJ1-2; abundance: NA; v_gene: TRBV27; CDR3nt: TGTGCCAGCAGTTTCTCCGGACAGGGAGGGAACTATGGCTACACCTTC; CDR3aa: CASSFSGQGGNYGYTF
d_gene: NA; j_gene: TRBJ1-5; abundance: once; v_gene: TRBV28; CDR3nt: TGTGCCAGCAGTCGAACAGGGAAGCGCCAGCCCCAGCATTTT; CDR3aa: CASSRTGKRQPQHF
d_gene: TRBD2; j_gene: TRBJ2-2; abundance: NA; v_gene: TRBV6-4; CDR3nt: TGTGCCAGCACTAGCGGGAGGCCCTCGAACACCGGGGAGCTGTTTTTT; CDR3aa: CASTSGRPSNTGELFF
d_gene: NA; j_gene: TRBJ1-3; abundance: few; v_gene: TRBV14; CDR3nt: TGTGCCAGCAGCCGACAGCCTGATGGAAACACCATATATTTT; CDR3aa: CASSRQPDGNTIYF
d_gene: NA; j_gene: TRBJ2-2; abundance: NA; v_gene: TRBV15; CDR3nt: TGTGCCACCAGCAGTTACAGTAACACCGGGGAGCTGTTTTTT; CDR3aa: CATSSYSNTGELFF